These T cell receptor beta chains were read from a single sample in a study of blood T cell repertoires in COVID-19. Here immunoSEQ multiplex PCR was the method, and the copy in TCRdb shows in-frame clones only, minus some. In the table there are under 150,000 clones, 87% of which are singletons. Sequencing used peripheral blood. These receptors came from a man aged 50 to 60 with active COVID-19. CDR3s include the opening cysteine and the closing phenylalanine or tryptophan. D genes are given only for firm matches. Clone size is stated in some rows and not others, as once, few, many or a class when expanded.

d_call: .; j_call: TRBJ2-3; v_call: TRBV7-3; clone_size: .; cdr3_aa: CASSPNTDTQYF; cdr3_nt: TGTGCCAGCAGCCCCAACACAGATACGCAGTATTTT
d_call: .; j_call: TRBJ1-3; v_call: TRBV18; clone_size: .; cdr3_aa: CASSPRAGVALQSSGNTIYF; cdr3_nt: TGTGCCAGCTCACCCCGGGCGGGGGTAGCACTACAAAGCTCTGGAAACACCATATATTTT
d_call: TRBD1; j_call: TRBJ2-3; v_call: TRBV27; clone_size: .; cdr3_aa: CASSKRQGPDTQYF; cdr3_nt: TGTGCCAGCAGTAAACGACAGGGGCCGGATACGCAGTATTTT
d_call: TRBD1; j_call: TRBJ1-3; v_call: TRBV5-1; clone_size: few; cdr3_aa: CASRLENSNRGGNTIYF; cdr3_nt: TGCGCCAGCAGGCTTGAGAATTCCAACAGGGGTGGAAACACCATATATTTT
d_call: .; j_call: TRBJ2-1; v_call: TRBV12-3/TRBV12-4; clone_size: .; cdr3_aa: CASSGDEQFF; cdr3_nt: TGTGCCAGCAGCGGAGATGAGCAGTTCTTC
d_call: .; j_call: TRBJ1-4; v_call: TRBV19; clone_size: .; cdr3_aa: CASSAIAGRQVNEKLFF; cdr3_nt: TGTGCCAGTAGTGCCATCGCGGGACGTCAAGTTAATGAAAAACTGTTTTTT
d_call: .; j_call: TRBJ2-1; v_call: TRBV11-2; clone_size: .; cdr3_aa: CASSFPRNEQFF; cdr3_nt: TGTGCCAGCAGCTTTCCCAGGAATGAGCAGTTCTTC
d_call: TRBD1; j_call: TRBJ1-4; v_call: TRBV25-1; clone_size: .; cdr3_aa: CASSGLNRGRREKLFF; cdr3_nt: TGTGCCAGCAGTGGATTAAACAGGGGGAGGCGGGAAAAACTGTTTTTT
d_call: TRBD1; j_call: TRBJ2-7; v_call: TRBV29-1; clone_size: .; cdr3_aa: CSVEWQDRSSYEQYF; cdr3_nt: TGCAGCGTTGAGTGGCAGGACAGGAGCTCCTACGAGCAGTACTTC
d_call: .; j_call: TRBJ1-6; v_call: TRBV6-5; clone_size: .; cdr3_aa: CASSYSPGTGNSPLHF; cdr3_nt: TGTGCCAGCAGTTATTCACCGGGAACAGGGAATTCACCCCTCCACTTT
d_call: TRBD1; j_call: TRBJ1-1; v_call: TRBV6-5; clone_size: .; cdr3_aa: CASSRQGGTEAFF; cdr3_nt: TGTGCCAGCAGTCGACAGGGAGGCACTGAAGCTTTCTTT
d_call: .; j_call: TRBJ1-4; v_call: TRBV5-1; clone_size: .; cdr3_aa: CASSNGGDNEKLFF; cdr3_nt: TGCGCCAGCAGCAACGGGGGGGATAATGAAAAACTGTTTTTT
d_call: .; j_call: TRBJ1-1; v_call: TRBV6-5; clone_size: .; cdr3_aa: CASARGNTEAFF; cdr3_nt: TGTGCCAGCGCCAGGGGGAACACTGAAGCTTTCTTT
d_call: TRBD2; j_call: TRBJ2-3; v_call: TRBV18; clone_size: .; cdr3_aa: CASSPPGVAGSSKQYF; cdr3_nt: TGTGCCAGCTCACCACCCGGAGTAGCGGGGTCGTCGAAGCAGTATTTT
d_call: .; j_call: TRBJ1-2; v_call: TRBV27; clone_size: .; cdr3_aa: CASSLSGRGQGKTNYGYTF; cdr3_nt: TGTGCCAGCAGTTTATCCGGTCGTGGGCAGGGGAAAACTAACTATGGCTACACCTTC
d_call: .; j_call: TRBJ2-7; v_call: TRBV27; clone_size: .; cdr3_aa: CASSLGGEGYEQYF; cdr3_nt: TGTGCCAGCAGTTTAGGAGGGGAAGGCTACGAGCAGTACTTC
d_call: .; j_call: TRBJ1-6; v_call: TRBV6-2/TRBV6-3; clone_size: .; cdr3_aa: CASSYDKISPLHF; cdr3_nt: TGTGCCAGCAGTTACGACAAAATTTCACCCCTCCACTTT
d_call: TRBD1; j_call: TRBJ2-5; v_call: TRBV7-9; clone_size: .; cdr3_aa: CASSLPTGEETQYF; cdr3_nt: TGTGCCAGCAGCTTACCGACAGGGGAAGAGACCCAGTACTTC
d_call: TRBD1; j_call: TRBJ2-3; v_call: TRBV5-4; clone_size: .; cdr3_aa: CASSQQGARDTQYF; cdr3_nt: TGTGCCAGCAGTCAACAGGGGGCCAGAGATACGCAGTATTTT
d_call: .; j_call: TRBJ1-6; v_call: TRBV11-3; clone_size: .; cdr3_aa: CASSLDGVNSPLHF; cdr3_nt: TGTGCCAGCAGCTTAGACGGGGTTAATTCACCCCTCCACTTT
d_call: .; j_call: TRBJ1-1; v_call: TRBV6-2/TRBV6-3; clone_size: .; cdr3_aa: CASSHFNTEAFF; cdr3_nt: TGTGCCAGCAGTCATTTCAACACTGAAGCTTTCTTT
d_call: .; j_call: TRBJ1-5; v_call: TRBV18; clone_size: .; cdr3_aa: CASSPLDSSNQPQHF; cdr3_nt: TGTGCCAGCTCACCACTGGACAGTAGCAATCAGCCCCAGCATTTT
d_call: .; j_call: TRBJ2-3; v_call: TRBV30; clone_size: .; cdr3_aa: CAWSVIGTDTQYF; cdr3_nt: TGTGCCTGGAGTGTAATAGGCACAGATACGCAGTATTTT
d_call: .; j_call: TRBJ2-7; v_call: TRBV7-8; clone_size: .; cdr3_aa: CASSLVVSPFTPYEQYF; cdr3_nt: TGTGCCAGCAGCTTAGTTGTTAGTCCCTTCACTCCCTACGAGCAGTACTTC
d_call: .; j_call: TRBJ2-1; v_call: TRBV4-1; clone_size: .; cdr3_aa: CASSAGQALYNEQFF; cdr3_nt: TGCGCCAGCAGTGCCGGCCAGGCCCTTTACAATGAGCAGTTCTTC
d_call: TRBD2; j_call: TRBJ2-7; v_call: TRBV6-6; clone_size: .; cdr3_aa: CASREGNEQYF; cdr3_nt: TGTGCCAGCCGGGAGGGCAACGAGCAGTACTTC
d_call: TRBD2; j_call: TRBJ2-4; v_call: TRBV3-1/TRBV3-2; clone_size: .; cdr3_aa: CASSPGLAGGRDIQYF; cdr3_nt: TGTGCCAGCAGCCCTGGACTAGCGGGGGGAAGGGACATTCAGTACTTC